What follows are 14 T cell receptor beta chains derived from one specimen sequenced in a study of post-analysis software for immune sequencing data. Study-wide results and limits: Elevated frequency relative to controls characterized roughly five TRBV segments in patients, TRBV5-6, TRBV5-1 and TRBV20-1 among them.

Carried by the TCR beta cDNA libraries were unique molecular identifiers. TCRdb re-called the PCR reads through MiXCR, storing one row per CDR3 protein. Of some 890,000 distinct CDR3 sequences in the sample, approximately 50% were seen once. The antigens these receptors bind are not known. Sequenced input: blood. The receptor set was obtained from a girl aged 10-17 years with multiple sclerosis.

This clonotype has more than one count but fewer than ten. V and J are TRBV20-1 and TRBJ1-2, with D possibly being TRBD1 (5 bases). The ends were cut back, 2 bases at V and 5 bases at J, with 6 bases in the middle. Per germline, CDR1 DFQATT and CDR2 SNEGSKA (reference sequence). CDR3 length: 11 amino acids. DNA of the CDR3: TGCAGTGCTAGATGGGGGTATGGCTACACCTTC. Its translation: CSARWGYGYTF.

The CDR3 region has the DNA TGTGCCAGCAGCGCCGGGACTAGCGGGGCAAATGAGCAGTTCTTC. It encodes CASSAGTSGANEQFF. The V gene is TRBV7-9, the J gene TRBJ2-1; 13 bases match TRBD2. V trimming: 5 bases; J trimming: 7 bases; junction bases outside the gene matches: 5. From germline, CDR1 is SEHNR and CDR2 FQNEAQ (reference sequence). The CDR3 sequence is 15 residues long.

This clonotype came up a few times. V and J are TRBV13 and TRBJ2-5, with 7 bases that match TRBD2. Germline V CDR1 and CDR2: PRHDT, FYEKMQ (reference sequence). CDR3 length: 16 residues. V trimming: 4 bases; J trimming: 5 bases; junction bases outside the gene matches: 13. CDR3 loop: CASSSAREGPRETQYF. The CDR3 DNA sequence: TGTGCCAGCAGCTCCGCGAGGGAGGGCCCTCGCGAGACCCAGTACTTC.

Only one count was recorded for this clonotype. V usage is TRBV3-1 and J usage is TRBJ2-3; D could derive from TRBD1 or TRBD2 (5 bases each). This CDR3 contains 15 residues. Trimming took off 0 bases at V and 8 bases at J, with 15 bases between the two ends. From germline, CDR1 is LGHDT and CDR2 YNNKEL (reference sequence). CDR3 in amino acids: CASSQDPPGRSTQYF. The DNA for the CDR3 is TGTGCCAGCAGCCAAGATCCCCCGGGGCGTTCTACGCAGTATTTT.

A few counts support this clonotype. The V call is TRBV28, the J call TRBJ2-5; 8 bases align to TRBD2. Germline CDR1 is MDHEN and CDR2 is SYDVKM. The CDR3 is made up of 14 amino acids. The V and J ends lost 6 bases and 1 base, in that order; junction bases with no gene match: 4. Here the CDR3 DNA reads TGTGCCAGCAGGGTTAGCGGGGCCCAAGAGACCCAGTACTTC. Amino acid sequence: CASRVSGAQETQYF.

This clonotype appeared a few times. The chain combines TRBV10-3 with TRBJ2-3; perhaps TRBD1 as D (6 bases). Per germline, CDR1 ENHRY and CDR2 SYGVKD. This CDR3 comprises 15 residues. The germline V and J ends were trimmed by 3 bases and 1 base, with 11 bases remaining between them. The CDR3 sequence: CAISDRGRGTDTQYF. The DNA of the CDR3 is TGTGCCATCAGTGACAGGGGACGGGGCACAGATACGCAGTATTTT.

CDR3 residues: CASSQEGLANGGGEQYF. The CDR3 coding sequence is TGCGCCAGCAGCCAAGAGGGACTAGCAAACGGAGGTGGCGAGCAGTACTTC. The V call is TRBV4-1, the J call TRBJ2-5, with 9 bases aligning to TRBD2. The assigned J gene may be wrong: the sequence end matches TRBJ2-7 better. This CDR3 comprises 17 residues. Germline V gene data show CDR1 as MGHRA and CDR2 as YSYEKL.

This rearrangement joins TRBV6-5 to TRBJ2-5; possibly TRBD2 for D (7 bases). This CDR3 contains 13 residues. The germline CDR1 and CDR2 sequences are MNHEY and SVGAGI. Trimming shortened V by 2 bases and J by 5 bases, and 9 bases separated the two germline ends. The CDR3 sequence: CASSYGGAETQYF. In DNA form, the CDR3 reads TGTGCCAGCAGTTACGGGGGGGCGGAGACCCAGTACTTC.

The rearrangement uses TRBV12-3 or TRBV12-4 and TRBJ2-3, with unresolved D. The CDR3 has 16 amino acids. V lost 1 base to trimming and J lost 6 bases, with 17 bases between them. The CDR3 coding sequence is TGTGCCAGCAGTTTAGGGGCGGTTTGGCAACGGGATACGCAGTATTTT. Translation: CASSLGAVWQRDTQYF.

The gene calls are TRBV4-1 and TRBJ2-7; possibly TRBD2 for D (5 bases). Germline CDR1 is MGHRA and CDR2 is YSYEKL. CDR3 length: 15 amino acids. Trimming pared 1 base from V and 2 bases from J, leaving 12 bases between. CDR3 DNA: TGCGCCAGCAGCCAAGTGGCGGGTGCGACCTACGAGCAGTACTTC. Translation: CASSQVAGATYEQYF.

V and J are TRBV20-1 and TRBJ2-3; 8 nucleotides agree with TRBD2. Germline CDR1 is DFQATT and CDR2 is SNEGSKA (reference sequence). The CDR3 extends over 14 amino acids. The V segment lost 3 bases and the J segment 6 bases; nucleotides outside the gene matches: 8. In DNA, the CDR3 is TGCAGTGCTAGGATTAGCGGGATATATGATACGCAGTATTTT. Protein: CSARISGIYDTQYF.

The chain employs TRBV3-1 and TRBJ2-7; D is perhaps TRBD2 (6 bases). This CDR3 has 14 residues. The germline V gene has CDR1 LGHDT and CDR2 YNNKEL (reference sequence). V shed 9 bases and J shed 4 bases, with 19 bases lying between them. The CDR3 nucleotides are TGTGCCAGTTCATTCCCGGGACTCCTATACGAGCAGTACTTC. This encodes CASSFPGLLYEQYF.

In this sample, this clonotype turned up a few times. This rearrangement joins TRBV24-1 to TRBJ2-1; maybe TRBD1 (6 bases). CDR3 size: 15 residues. Germline CDR1 KGHDR, CDR2 SFDVKD. The ends were cut back, 3 bases at V and 5 bases at J, with 13 bases in the middle. CDR3 residues: CATSDPQGSNNEQFF. CDR3 sequence (DNA): TGTGCCACCAGTGATCCCCAGGGGTCTAACAATGAGCAGTTCTTC.

This chain uses TRBV5-1 with TRBJ2-7, with 9 bases that match TRBD1. CDR3 size: 17 residues. The J segment lost 7 bases and the V segment lost 0 bases, leaving 14 bases of the junction unmatched. Germline V CDR1 and CDR2: SGHRS, YFSETQ. Here the CDR3 DNA reads TGCGCCAGCAGCTTGGGATTGACAGGGGGAGACGTGTGGGAGCAGTACTTC. This encodes CASSLGLTGGDVWEQYF.